This TCR beta chain was found in a study of cytomegalovirus exposure and HLA in healthy donors. A multiplex PCR was run with 60 Vbeta primers and 13 Jbeta primers. Authors' data handling: As a later analysis found, there were 80 million or so unique TCR beta chains, of which roughly 11 million were shared. Sequencing was performed with immunoSEQ multiplex PCR; in TCRdb, only in-frame clones are kept and a portion is missing. The D gene and trimming were derived from the DNA, and the V and J assignments and clone size from that table. The table shows tens of thousands of clones, with roughly two thirds occurring only once. The CDR3 spans 14 residues. The V and J ends lost 4 bases and 7 bases respectively, with 16 bases between them. CDR1 is SQVTM and CDR2 is ANQGSEA in the germline V gene. Whole-study findings and limits: As a later analysis showed, a missense DCLRE1C variant was linked to trimming of TCR beta V- and J-genes. The later analysis indicated that the majority of CMV-associated TCR beta chains appeared HLA-restricted.

There are a few counts of this clone. Its antigen is unidentified. The sample comprised PBMCs. This sequence was found in a man under 40 in good health and CMV-seronegative. J is TRBJ1-4 and V is TRBV29-1; no firm D call. CDR3 coding DNA: TGCAGCGTTGGGCACGAGGTTTTTCGTGAAAAACTGTTTTTT. Amino acids: CSVGHEVFREKLFF.